The source of this TCR beta chain is a study of T-cell memory formation after mild COVID-19. Study conclusions and caveats: Pre-infection memory already had some responding clones, implying cross-reactive memory joined.

TCRdb re-analysed the 5' RACE reads in MiXCR, keeping a single row per CDR3 protein. The sample shows 300,000 to 400,000 distinct CDR3 sequences, roughly 13% of them seen only once. Regarding this clonotype: Its antigen is currently unknown.

The sequence was collected from a man aged 18 to 29 who had mild COVID-19 (a few samples of this study predate the infection). Cell type and time point are not known. Sequenced input: PBMCs or a T cell subset sorted from them (not recorded which).

The CDR3 loop reads CAWSSGRAGPNEKLFF. As DNA, the CDR3 is TGTGCCTGGAGTTCGGGTCGGGCAGGGCCTAATGAAAAACTGTTTTTT. The chain links TRBV30 to TRBJ1-4, with D possibly matching TRBD1 (5 bases). The germline V and J ends were trimmed by 2 bases and 3 bases, with 16 bases remaining between them. From germline, CDR1 is GTSNPN and CDR2 SVGIG (reference sequence). This CDR3 comprises 16 residues. The variable domain in full, with the rest retrieved from reference TRBV30 and TRBJ1-4, is SQTIHQWPATLVQPVGSPLSLECTVEGTSNPNLYWYRQAAGRGLQLLFYSVGIGQISSEVPQNLSASRPQDRQFILSSKKLLLSDSGFYLCAWSSGRAGPNEKLFFGSGTQLSVL.